A selection of T cell receptor beta chains follows, all from one sample in a study of type 1 regulatory T cells. TCRdb independently ran MiXCR on the reads; one entry per CDR3 protein. The sample carries 25,000 or so distinct CDR3 sequences, around 43% recorded once. These receptors' antigens are unknown. The sequencing sample was made of cultured T cells, either the whole culture or a sorted T cell fraction (not recorded which). The receptor source for this set is a human donor in good health. The CDR3 runs from the conserved cysteine through the conserved F or W. A D gene is named only where the DNA matches it firmly.

d_gene	v_gene	j_gene	CDR3aa
-	TRBV30	TRBJ2-7	CAWSPGQRNEQYF
-	TRBV5-5	TRBJ2-7	CASSLGPGPYEQYF
TRBD2	TRBV7-9	TRBJ2-1	CASSFWSGGTYNEQFF
-	TRBV27	TRBJ1-3	CASTPLGGGPGNTIYF
-	TRBV7-8	TRBJ2-7	CASSLGIRYEQYF
TRBD1	TRBV18	TRBJ1-2	CASSPDNRGNYGYTF
-	TRBV20-1	TRBJ2-5	CSAPRRIETQYF
TRBD2	TRBV7-2	TRBJ2-1	CASSYISGGYNEQFF
TRBD1	TRBV9	TRBJ2-5	CASSVTGTGGGGIQYF
-	TRBV20-1	TRBJ1-2	CSARDPTEKRYTF
-	TRBV29-1	TRBJ2-3	CSVGGRGRTDTQYF
-	TRBV7-9	TRBJ1-5	CASSAGKNQPQHF
-	TRBV27	TRBJ1-6	CASSLLGTTYNSPLHF
TRBD2	TRBV18	TRBJ2-3	CASSPPGLAGGTDAQYF
-	TRBV5-1	TRBJ2-2	CASSLYNTGELFF
TRBD1	TRBV12-3/TRBV12-4	TRBJ1-5	CASSRGGGLQPQHF
-	TRBV28	TRBJ2-7	CASSLLGRVPYEQYF
TRBD1	TRBV5-1	TRBJ1-3	CASSSLQGGSSGNTIYF
-	TRBV2	TRBJ2-5	CASTAPLGRGETQYF
TRBD1	TRBV28	TRBJ1-2	CASSGAGGYYGYTF
TRBD1	TRBV29-1	TRBJ2-1	CSAGQGPYNEQFF
TRBD1	TRBV7-9	TRBJ1-6	CASSLTGGVSPLHF
-	TRBV10-3	TRBJ2-2	CAITRGSNTGELFF
-	TRBV7-2	TRBJ2-2	CASSQRPTVNTGELFF
-	TRBV5-1	TRBJ1-3	CASSLEGSGNTIYF
-	TRBV6-6	TRBJ1-2	CASSYPPGYGYTF
-	TRBV20-1	TRBJ2-3	CSASRAIRGTDTQYF
-	TRBV12-3/TRBV12-4	TRBJ1-2	CASSPYSRYGYTF
-	TRBV18	TRBJ1-2	CASSPLRNYGYTF
-	TRBV11-2	TRBJ2-5	CASSSRPNQETQYF
TRBD2	TRBV4-2	TRBJ2-7	CASSRRWLAGVEQYF
-	TRBV29-1	TRBJ1-5	CSVAQSNQPQHF
TRBD1	TRBV11-2	TRBJ2-1	CASSLDYGQGQFF
-	TRBV28	TRBJ2-2	CASSPGGIKGGTGELFF